A single sample gave rise to the 15 T cell receptor beta chains below, sequenced in a study of OX40 agonist ivuxolimab in advanced cancers. Using immunoSEQ multiplex PCR, the repertoire was profiled, and TCRdb retains in-frame clones only, with some absent. The sample has 48,000 or so clones, 85% seen once. The specimen comprised CD4+ or CD8+ T cells sorted from blood, sampled in a trial of the OX40 agonist ivuxolimab. These receptors originate from an adult with an advanced solid tumor such as melanoma, head and neck, liver or kidney cancer.

The chain has TRBV5-1 and TRBJ1-5; 7 bases line up with TRBD1. Trimming at V came to 4 bases and at J to 4 bases, leaving 5 bases not matched to a gene. The germline gives CDR1 SGHRS, CDR2 YFSETQ. The length of the CDR3 is 14 residues. The DNA of the CDR3 is TGCGCCAGCAGCCAAGGGACAGAAAATCAGCCCCAGCATTTT. This sequence encodes CASSQGTENQPQHF.

This clone came up a few times. The V call is TRBV5-1, the J call TRBJ2-1; the D gene is possibly TRBD2 (5 bases). Germline CDR1 and CDR2: SGHRS and YFSETQ. The CDR3 sequence is 14 residues long. Between the trimmed V and J ends, which lost 0 bases and 12 bases, there was a span of 16 bases. The CDR3 coding sequence is TGCGCCAGCAGCTTGGGGGGAGAGAAAGGGCGGCAGTTCTTC. Translating gives CASSLGGEKGRQFF.

The chain combines TRBV11-2 with TRBJ2-7; the match to TRBD1 covers 7 bases. V shed 3 bases, J shed 5 bases, and the junction held 13 bases outside the gene matches. CDR1 and CDR2 from the germline V gene are SGHAT and FQNNGV. The CDR3 sequence is 16 residues long. CDR3 protein: CASSLSRKGGFDEQYF. The CDR3 DNA sequence: TGTGCCAGCAGCTTGAGCAGGAAAGGGGGCTTCGACGAGCAGTACTTC.

This clone has only a few counts. V and J are TRBV7-9 and TRBJ1-2; a possible D gene is TRBD1 (5 bases). CDR1 and CDR2 (germline): SEHNR, FQNEAQ (reference sequence). The CDR3 is made up of 12 amino acids. Between the trimmed V and J ends, which lost 5 bases and 8 bases, there was a span of 12 bases. The DNA of the CDR3 is TGTGCCAGCAGCCCAGGGTCCCGGGGCTACACCTTC. This codes for CASSPGSRGYTF.

The gene calls are TRBV19 and TRBJ2-7; a possible D gene is TRBD2 (6 bases). The V gene lost 3 bases and the J gene lost 4 bases, with 13 bases spanning the gap. CDR1 and CDR2 from the germline V gene are LNHDA and SQIVND (reference sequence). The CDR3 is 14 amino acids. The CDR3 loop reads CASSMGGRMYEQYF. In DNA form, the CDR3 reads TGTGCCAGTAGTATGGGGGGACGGATGTACGAGCAGTACTTC.

This clone was recorded only once. The chain couples TRBV30 to TRBJ2-3; the match to TRBD1 covers 7 bases. The ends lost 1 base at V and 5 bases at J; junction bases unmatched: 6. The germline V gene encodes CDR1 GTSNPN and CDR2 SVGIG (reference sequence). The length of the CDR3 is 14 residues. CDR3 sequence: CAWSGQGVEDTQYF. The CDR3 DNA sequence: TGTGCCTGGAGTGGGCAGGGGGTTGAAGATACGCAGTATTTT.

The chain has TRBV11-2 and TRBJ2-7, with TRBD2 as a possible D gene (6 bases). The V end was cut by 5 bases, the J end by 6 bases, with 14 bases between. The germline gives CDR1 SGHAT, CDR2 FQNNGV. CDR3 length: 13 amino acids. The chain's CDR3 is CASSPFNGGEQYF. For the CDR3, the DNA is TGTGCCAGCAGCCCCTTCAACGGGGGCGAGCAGTACTTC.

This clone showed up just once. The rearrangement joins TRBV10-3 to TRBJ2-1; TRBD1 might be the D (5 bases). This CDR3 spans 12 amino acids. Germline V gives CDR1 ENHRY, CDR2 SYGVKD. Trimming stripped 5 bases from V and 5 bases from J, with 7 bases between. CDR3 protein: CAISRTNNEQFF. Here the CDR3 DNA reads TGTGCCATCAGTCGGACAAACAATGAGCAGTTCTTC.

This chain joins TRBV4-1 and TRBJ2-5, with D perhaps matching TRBD1 or TRBD2 (5 bases each). The CDR3 covers 12 residues. Deletions cut 5 bases from V and 5 bases from J, with 9 bases between. Germline-derived CDR1 and CDR2 are MGHRA and YSYEKL. Written as DNA, the CDR3 is TGCGCCAGCAGCTTGGGGGAGGAGACCCAGTACTTC. It translates to CASSLGEETQYF.

The V gene is TRBV9, the J gene TRBJ2-2; TRBD2 might be the D (6 bases). Trimming cost V 0 bases and J 4 bases, with 10 bases left between them. CDR3 length: 15 residues. Germline CDR1 and CDR2: SGDLS and YYNGEE. For the CDR3, the DNA is TGTGCCAGCAGCGTAGGTAGCGGAGTCACCGGGGAGCTGTTTTTT. Translated: CASSVGSGVTGELFF.

DNA of the CDR3: TGTGCCAGCAGCTTGGGCGGGAGTGGAGAGACCCAGTACTTC. Translation gives CASSLGGSGETQYF. The V gene is TRBV11-3, the J gene TRBJ2-5; 7 positions match TRBD2. J gave up 4 bases and V 3 bases, and 5 bases lay outside the gene matches. The germline V gene encodes CDR1 SGHNT and CDR2 YENEEA. The length of the CDR3 is 14 residues. Complete variable domain (other parts from reference TRBV11-3 and TRBJ2-5): EAGVVQSPRYKIIEKKQPVAFWCNPISGHNTLYWYLQNLGQGPELLIRYENEEAVDDSQLPKDRFSAERLKGVDSTLKIQPAELGDSAVYLCASSLGGSGETQYFGPGTRLLVL.

The genes are TRBV10-3 and TRBJ2-7, with 10 bases lining up with TRBD2. Germline assignment: CDR1 ENHRY and CDR2 SYGVKD. This CDR3 is 19 amino acids long. J lost 0 bases, V lost 3 bases, and 14 bases had no gene match. CDR3: CAISDRASGSPRYSYEQYF. The DNA for the CDR3 is TGTGCCATCAGTGATCGTGCTAGCGGGAGTCCCAGATACTCCTACGAGCAGTACTTC.

The V gene is TRBV10-1, the J gene TRBJ2-3, with D possibly matching TRBD1 (5 bases). Germline assignment: CDR1 WNHNN and CDR2 SYGVQD (reference sequence). The CDR3 sequence is 13 residues long. V was trimmed by 3 bases and J by 6 bases, leaving 10 bases between them. For the CDR3, the DNA is TGCGCCAGCAGTGAACAGGTCGCGGATACGCAGTATTTT. Amino acids: CASSEQVADTQYF.

The gene calls are TRBV6-5 and TRBJ2-7; the D gene is possibly TRBD1 (6 bases). This CDR3 region has 14 residues. V was trimmed by 6 bases and J by 3 bases, leaving 15 bases between them. Germline V gene data show CDR1 as MNHEY and CDR2 as SVGAGI. CDR3 loop: CASRVSGQNYEQYF. CDR3 DNA: TGTGCCAGCAGGGTCTCCGGACAGAACTACGAGCAGTACTTC.

The J gene is TRBJ2-5, the V gene TRBV6-5, with 8 bases matching TRBD2. Germline values: CDR1 MNHEY, CDR2 SVGAGI. The CDR3 length is 15 residues. Trimming removed 2 bases from V and 5 bases from J; junction bases left unmatched: 7. CDR3 coding DNA: TGTGCCAGCAGTTACGGGGCGGGAGGAGGTGAGACCCAGTACTTC. This gives the protein CASSYGAGGGETQYF.